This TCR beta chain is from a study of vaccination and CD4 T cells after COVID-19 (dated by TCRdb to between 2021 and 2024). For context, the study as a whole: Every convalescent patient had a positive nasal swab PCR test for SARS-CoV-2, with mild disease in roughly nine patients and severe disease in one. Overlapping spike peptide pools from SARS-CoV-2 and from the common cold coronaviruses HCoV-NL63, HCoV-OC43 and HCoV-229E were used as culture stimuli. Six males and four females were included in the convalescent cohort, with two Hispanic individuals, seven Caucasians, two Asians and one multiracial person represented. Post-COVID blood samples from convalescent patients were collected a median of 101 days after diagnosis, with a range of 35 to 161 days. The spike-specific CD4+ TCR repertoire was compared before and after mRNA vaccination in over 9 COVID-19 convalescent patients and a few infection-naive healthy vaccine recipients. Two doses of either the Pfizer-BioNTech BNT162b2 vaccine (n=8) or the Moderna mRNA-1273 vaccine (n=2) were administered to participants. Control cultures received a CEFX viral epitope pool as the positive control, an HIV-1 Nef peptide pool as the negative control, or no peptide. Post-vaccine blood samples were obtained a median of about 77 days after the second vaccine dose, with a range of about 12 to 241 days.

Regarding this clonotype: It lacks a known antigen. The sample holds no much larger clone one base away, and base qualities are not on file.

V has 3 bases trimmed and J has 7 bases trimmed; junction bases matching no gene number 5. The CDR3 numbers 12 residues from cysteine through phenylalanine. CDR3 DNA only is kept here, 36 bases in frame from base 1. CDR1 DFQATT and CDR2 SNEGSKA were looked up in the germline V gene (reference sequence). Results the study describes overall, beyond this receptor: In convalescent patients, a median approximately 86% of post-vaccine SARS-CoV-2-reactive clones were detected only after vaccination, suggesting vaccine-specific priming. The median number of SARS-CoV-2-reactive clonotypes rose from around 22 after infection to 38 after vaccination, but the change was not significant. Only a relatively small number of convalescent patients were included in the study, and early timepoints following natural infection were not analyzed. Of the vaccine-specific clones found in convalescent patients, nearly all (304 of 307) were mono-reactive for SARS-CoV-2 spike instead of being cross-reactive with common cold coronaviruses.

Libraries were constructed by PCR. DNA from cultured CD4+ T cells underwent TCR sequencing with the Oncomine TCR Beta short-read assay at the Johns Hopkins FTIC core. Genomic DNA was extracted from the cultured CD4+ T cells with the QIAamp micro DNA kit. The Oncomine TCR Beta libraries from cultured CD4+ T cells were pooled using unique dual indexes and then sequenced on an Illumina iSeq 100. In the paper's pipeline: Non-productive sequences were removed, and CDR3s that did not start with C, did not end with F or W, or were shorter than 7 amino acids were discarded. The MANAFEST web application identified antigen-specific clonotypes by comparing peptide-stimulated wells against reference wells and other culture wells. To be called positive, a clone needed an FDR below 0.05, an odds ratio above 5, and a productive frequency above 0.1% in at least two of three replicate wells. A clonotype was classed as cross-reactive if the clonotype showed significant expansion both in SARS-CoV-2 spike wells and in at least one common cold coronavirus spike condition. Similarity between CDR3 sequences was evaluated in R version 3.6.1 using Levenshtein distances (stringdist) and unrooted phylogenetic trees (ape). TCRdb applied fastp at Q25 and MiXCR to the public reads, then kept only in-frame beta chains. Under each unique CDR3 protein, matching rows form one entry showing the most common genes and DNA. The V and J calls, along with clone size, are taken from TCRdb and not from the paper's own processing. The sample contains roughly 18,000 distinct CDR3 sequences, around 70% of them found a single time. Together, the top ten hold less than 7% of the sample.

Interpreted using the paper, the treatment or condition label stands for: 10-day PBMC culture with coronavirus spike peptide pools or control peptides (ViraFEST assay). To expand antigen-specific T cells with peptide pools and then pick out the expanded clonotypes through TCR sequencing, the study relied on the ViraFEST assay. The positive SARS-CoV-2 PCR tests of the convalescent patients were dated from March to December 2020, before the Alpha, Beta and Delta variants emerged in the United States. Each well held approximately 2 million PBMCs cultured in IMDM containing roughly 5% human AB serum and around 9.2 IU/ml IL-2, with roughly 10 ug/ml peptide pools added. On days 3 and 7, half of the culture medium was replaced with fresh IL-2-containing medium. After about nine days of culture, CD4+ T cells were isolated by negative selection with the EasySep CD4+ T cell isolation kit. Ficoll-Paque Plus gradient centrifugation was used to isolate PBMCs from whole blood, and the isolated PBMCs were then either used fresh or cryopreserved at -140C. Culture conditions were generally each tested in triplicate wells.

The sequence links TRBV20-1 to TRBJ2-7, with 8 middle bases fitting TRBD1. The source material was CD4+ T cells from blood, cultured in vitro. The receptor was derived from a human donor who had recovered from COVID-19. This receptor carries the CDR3 CSASQGAREQYF. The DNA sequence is TGCAGTGCTAGTCAGGGGGCTCGGGAGCAGTACTTC.